What follows is one T cell receptor beta chain and its context. This sample is part of a study of blood T cell repertoires in COVID-19. The wider study: Samples taken during acute and convalescent COVID-19 were collected in the United States, Italy and Spain.

Authors' data handling: Reference gene primer amplification gave estimated nucleated cell counts. Sequencing used immunoSEQ multiplex PCR; TCRdb keeps in-frame clones, though not all of them. From that table come the V and J calls and clone size; the DNA was used to work out D and trimming. The repertoire holds 150,000 or so clones, with roughly four fifths as singletons. Germline-derived CDR1 and CDR2 are SNHLY and FYNNEI. V lost 5 bases and J 3 bases, leaving 13 bases between the germline ends. This CDR3 comprises 14 residues. The receptor's source is a human donor with acute or convalescent COVID-19. The donor label of this sample is uncertain. The V call is TRBV2, the J call TRBJ1-2; no clear D. Sequencing used peripheral blood. CDR3 sequence: CASSRGLPDYGYTF. The CDR3 bases are TGTGCCAGCAGTAGAGGGCTGCCGGACTATGGCTACACCTTC.